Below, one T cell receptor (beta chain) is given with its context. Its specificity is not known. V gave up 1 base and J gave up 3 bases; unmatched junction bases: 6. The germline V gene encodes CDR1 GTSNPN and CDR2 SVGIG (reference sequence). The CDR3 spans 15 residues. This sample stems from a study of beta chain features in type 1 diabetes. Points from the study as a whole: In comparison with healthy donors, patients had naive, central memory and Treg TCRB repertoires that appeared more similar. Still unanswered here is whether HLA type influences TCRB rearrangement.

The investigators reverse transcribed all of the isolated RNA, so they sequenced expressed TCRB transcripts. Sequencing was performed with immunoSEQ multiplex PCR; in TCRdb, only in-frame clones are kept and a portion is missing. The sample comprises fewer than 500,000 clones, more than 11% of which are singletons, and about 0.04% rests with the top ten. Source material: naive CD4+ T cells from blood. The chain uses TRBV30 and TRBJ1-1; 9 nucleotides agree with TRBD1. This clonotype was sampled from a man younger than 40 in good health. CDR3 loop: CAWSGADRGYTEAFF. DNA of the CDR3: TGTGCCTGGAGTGGGGCCGACAGGGGGTACACTGAAGCTTTCTTT. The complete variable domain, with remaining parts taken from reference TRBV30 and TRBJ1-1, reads SQTIHQWPATLVQPVGSPLSLECTVEGTSNPNLYWYRQAAGRGLQLLFYSVGIGQISSEVPQNLSASRPQDRQFILSSKKLLLSDSGFYLCAWSGADRGYTEAFFGQGTRLTVV.